Shown below are 6 T cell receptor beta chains from a single sample sequenced in a study of T-cell memory formation after mild COVID-19. TCRdb re-derived calls from the 5' RACE reads in MiXCR, one entry per CDR3 protein. Seen here are hundreds of thousands of distinct CDR3 sequences, about 20% observed once, and the top ten hold 8.4%. Sequences were obtained from PBMCs or a T cell subset sorted from them (not recorded which). These receptors were collected from an adult woman who had mild COVID-19 (a few samples of this study predate the infection). Cell type and time point are not known.

The chain employs TRBV5-6 and TRBJ2-1, with 9 bases lining up with TRBD2. CDR3 length: 15 residues. Germline loops: CDR1 SGHDT, CDR2 YYEEEE. The ends lost 1 base at V and 3 bases at J; junction bases unmatched: 2. The CDR3 loop is CASSLISGGYNEQFF. The DNA of the CDR3 is TGTGCCAGCAGCTTGATTAGCGGGGGCTACAATGAGCAGTTCTTC.

This chain joins TRBV2 and TRBJ2-3, with D possibly matching TRBD1 (6 bases). Trimming shortened V by 2 bases and J by 2 bases, and 14 bases separated the two germline ends. Germline lookup yields CDR1 SNHLY and CDR2 FYNNEI. The CDR3 has 16 amino acids. CDR3: CASSEYGQISTDTQYF. The CDR3 bases are TGTGCCAGCAGTGAATATGGACAGATTTCCACAGATACGCAGTATTTT.

V is TRBV12-3 or TRBV12-4 and J is TRBJ1-2, with D hard to call. V dropped 1 base and J dropped 9 bases, with 9 bases sitting between them. The CDR3 has 12 amino acids. CDR3 region: CASSLVGRRYTF. The CDR3 DNA follows: TGTGCCAGCAGTTTAGTGGGTCGTCGCTACACCTTC.

This clonotype has more than one count but fewer than ten. The V and J genes are TRBV19 and TRBJ2-2; D is uncertain. CDR1 LNHDA and CDR2 SQIVND come from the germline V gene (reference sequence). Trimming pared 2 bases from V and 1 base from J, leaving 8 bases between. CDR3 length: 15 residues. The CDR3 DNA is TGTGCCAGTAGTATATCACACCTGAACACCGGGGAGCTGTTTTTT. Translating gives CASSISHLNTGELFF. Together with reference TRBV19 and TRBJ2-2, the CDR3 gives the full variable domain: DGGITQSPKYLFRKEGQNVTLSCEQNLNHDAMYWYRQDPGQGLRLIYYSQIVNDFQKGDIAEGYSVSREKKESFPLTVTSAQKNPTAFYLCASSISHLNTGELFFGEGSRLTVL.

The rearrangement joins TRBV5-1 to TRBJ2-5, with 15 bases aligning to TRBD2. This CDR3 has 19 residues. V was clipped by 0 bases and J by 5 bases; unmatched bases: 11. CDR1 SGHRS and CDR2 YFSETQ come from the germline V gene. In DNA form, the CDR3 reads TGCGCCAGCAGCTTGGCCACCGGGACTAGCGGGGGGCCCTGGGAGACCCAGTACTTC. Encoded protein: CASSLATGTSGGPWETQYF. Variable domain in full (rest from reference TRBV5-1 and TRBJ2-5): KAGVTQTPRYLIKTRGQQVTLSCSPISGHRSVSWYQQTPGQGLQFLFEYFSETQRNKGNFPGRFSGRQFSNSRSEMNVSTLELGDSALYLCASSLATGTSGGPWETQYFGPGTRLLVL.

This clonotype was seen a handful of times. J is TRBJ2-3 and V is TRBV28; 7 bases map to TRBD1. Germline values: CDR1 MDHEN, CDR2 SYDVKM. V lost 6 bases, J lost 3 bases, and 9 bases stayed unmatched. The CDR3 is 15 amino acids. The CDR3 coding sequence is TGTGCCAGCAGCTCCATGGGGACAGAGACAGATACGCAGTATTTT. Translation: CASSSMGTETDTQYF.